In this sample, the clone carrying this TCR beta chain turned up once. Profiling relied on immunoSEQ multiplex PCR, and the TCRdb table lists in-frame clones only, not all of them. This table has approximately 59,000 clones, about 87% appearing once. This record comes from a study of control samples from healthy donors and cancer patients. Germline V gene sequence: CDR1 SQVTM, CDR2 ANQGSEA. The ends were cut back, 4 bases at V and 4 bases at J, with 14 bases in the middle. The CDR3 spans 13 residues. The material sequenced was PBMCs. The TCR originated in a woman in her sixties or seventies with lung cancer. This chain links TRBV29-1 with TRBJ2-7, with a possible D match to TRBD2 (5 bases). The CDR3 coding sequence is TGCAGCGTTGGGAACGGGGTCGGGTACGAGCAGTACTTC. Protein sequence: CSVGNGVGYEQYF.